The TCR beta chain under discussion was sequenced for a study of cytomegalovirus exposure and HLA in healthy donors. A multiplex PCR was run with 60 Vbeta primers and 13 Jbeta primers. Clones were read by immunoSEQ multiplex PCR, and TCRdb kept only the in-frame ones, dropping some. The table has 100,000 to 150,000 clones, around 84% seen once. There are 16 residues in the CDR3. V was clipped by 3 bases and J by 0 bases, with 9 bases between them. Germline lookup yields CDR1 SGHDN and CDR2 FVKESK. This clone was seen only once. This chain links TRBV14 with TRBJ1-6, with D unresolved. This TCR came from a man between 18 and 29 years old in good health and CMV-seronegative. The sample consisted of PBMCs. CDR3 sequence reads: CASSQLRSSYNSPLHF. The CDR3 nucleotides are TGTGCCAGCAGCCAGCTGCGGAGCTCCTATAATTCACCCCTCCACTTT.